The rows below give T cell receptor beta chains drawn from one sample of a study of blood T cell repertoires in COVID-19. Using immunoSEQ multiplex PCR, the repertoire was profiled, and TCRdb retains in-frame clones only, with some absent. This table holds a few hundred thousand clones, 80% to 90% found once. Sequenced sample: peripheral blood. All receptors come from a man under 40 with acute or convalescent COVID-19. Both conserved end residues are part of each CDR3. A D gene is named only where the DNA matches it firmly. Only some rows state a clone size, as once, few, many or a class for expanded clones.

v_gene	abundance	d_gene	j_gene	CDR3aa	CDR3nt
TRBV6-4	-	-	TRBJ1-5	CASSDSRSHLSNQPQHF	TGTGCCAGCAGTGACTCTCGATCACACCTTAGCAATCAGCCCCAGCATTTT
TRBV5-1	-	-	TRBJ1-1	CASSSLGGGNTEAFF	TGCGCCAGCAGCTCCCTGGGGGGGGGAAACACTGAAGCTTTCTTT
TRBV5-5	-	TRBD1	TRBJ2-5	CASSQIVLTGVETQYF	TGTGCCAGCAGCCAAATTGTTCTAACAGGGGTGGAGACCCAGTACTTC
TRBV11-3	-	-	TRBJ2-4	CASSLVGEIVAKNIQYF	TGTGCCAGCAGCTTAGTAGGAGAGATTGTAGCCAAAAACATTCAGTACTTC
TRBV11-2	-	-	TRBJ1-2	CASSFSPSLYGYTF	TGTGCCAGCAGCTTCTCCCCTAGTCTCTATGGCTACACCTTC
TRBV6-4	-	-	TRBJ2-2	CASRDGGQDTGELFF	TGTGCCAGCAGAGACGGCGGGCAGGACACCGGGGAGCTGTTTTTT
TRBV30	few	TRBD2	TRBJ2-2	CAQRGGLAGGTGELFF	TGTGCACAACGCGGTGGGCTAGCGGGGGGGACCGGGGAGCTGTTTTTT
TRBV18	-	-	TRBJ1-1	CASSGAGTEAFF	TGTGCCAGCTCAGGCGCGGGAACTGAAGCTTTCTTT
TRBV19	once	TRBD1	TRBJ2-2	CASSAGQGATGELFF	TGTGCCAGTAGTGCGGGACAGGGGGCAACCGGGGAGCTGTTTTTT
TRBV6-1	-	TRBD2	TRBJ2-1	CASSDIGTSGRRDEQFF	TGTGCCAGCAGTGATATTGGGACTAGCGGGAGGCGAGATGAGCAGTTCTTC
TRBV25-1	-	-	TRBJ2-5	CASSEELGETQYF	TGTGCCAGCAGTGAGGAGTTGGGAGAGACCCAGTACTTC
TRBV4-1	-	-	TRBJ2-1	CASSQSAGSYNEQFF	TGCGCCAGCAGCCAATCTGCCGGCTCCTACAATGAGCAGTTCTTC
TRBV2	-	TRBD1	TRBJ2-3	CASSATGGTDTQYF	TGTGCCAGCAGCGCGACAGGGGGCACAGATACGCAGTATTTT
TRBV5-1	-	TRBD1	TRBJ1-4	CASSLAPGTGNEKLFF	TGCGCCAGCAGCTTGGCGCCCGGGACAGGGAATGAAAAACTGTTTTTT
TRBV6-5	-	-	TRBJ1-3	CASHRGNTIYF	TGTGCCAGCCACAGGGGAAACACCATATATTTT
TRBV10-3	-	-	TRBJ1-1	CATGGGSVPEAFF	TGTGCCACCGGGGGGGGGTCGGTCCCTGAAGCTTTCTTT
TRBV6-6	-	TRBD1	TRBJ1-1	CASSYPRQGGNTEAFF	TGTGCCAGCAGTTACCCCCGACAGGGGGGGAACACTGAAGCTTTCTTT
TRBV5-8	-	-	TRBJ2-7	CASSFGRNEQYF	TGTGCCAGCAGCTTTGGCAGGAACGAGCAGTACTTC
TRBV28	once	TRBD1	TRBJ1-2	CASSPTGALGYTF	TGTGCCAGCAGCCCGACAGGGGCTCTAGGCTACACCTTC
TRBV18	few	TRBD1	TRBJ1-1	CASSPRQGATTEAFF	TGTGCCAGCTCACCCCGTCAGGGGGCCACCACTGAAGCTTTCTTT
TRBV30	-	-	TRBJ2-3	CAWSVAWSRATTQYF	TGTGCCTGGAGTGTAGCGTGGTCGAGGGCCACTACGCAGTATTTT
TRBV28	-	TRBD1	TRBJ1-5	CASSLPGGNNQPQHF	TGTGCCAGCAGTTTGCCAGGGGGAAACAATCAGCCCCAGCATTTT
TRBV4-1	-	TRBD1	TRBJ1-2	CASSQTGQSNYGYTF	TGCGCCAGCAGCCAGACGGGACAGTCTAACTATGGCTACACCTTC
TRBV18	-	TRBD1	TRBJ2-5	CASSLIQGAEETQYF	TGTGCCAGCTCACTGATACAGGGGGCTGAAGAGACCCAGTACTTC
TRBV18	-	-	TRBJ2-7	CASSLRTDFGYEQYF	TGTGCCAGCTCACTTAGAACGGACTTCGGCTACGAGCAGTACTTC
TRBV27	-	TRBD1	TRBJ1-2	CASRDRGAIGYTF	TGTGCCAGCAGAGACAGGGGAGCGATTGGCTACACCTTC
TRBV5-1	-	TRBD1	TRBJ1-1	CASSPDRAEAFF	TGCGCCAGCAGCCCTGACAGGGCTGAAGCTTTCTTT
TRBV18	-	TRBD1	TRBJ1-2	CASSLDRGAYGYTF	TGTGCCAGCTCACTAGACAGGGGGGCCTATGGCTACACCTTC
TRBV28	-	-	TRBJ1-5	CASSSNPEFQPQHF	TGTGCCAGCAGCTCGAACCCGGAGTTTCAGCCCCAGCATTTT
TRBV18	once	-	TRBJ1-5	CASSPREYNQPQHF	TGTGCCAGCTCACCTAGGGAGTACAATCAGCCCCAGCATTTT
TRBV6-6	-	TRBD1	TRBJ2-1	CASSRITQGAVYNEQFF	TGTGCCAGCAGTCGGATAACACAGGGGGCCGTCTACAATGAGCAGTTCTTC
TRBV18	-	-	TRBJ2-5	CASSNNGGQQETQYF	TGTGCCAGCTCAAACAACGGGGGGCAGCAAGAGACCCAGTACTTC
TRBV13	once	TRBD1	TRBJ2-6	CASSHRDRGRGANVLTF	TGTGCCAGCAGCCACCGGGACAGGGGGCGTGGGGCCAACGTCCTGACTTTC
TRBV4-1	-	-	TRBJ1-2	CASSQGPGIGYGYTF	TGCGCCAGCAGCCAAGGACCGGGAATTGGCTATGGCTACACCTTC
TRBV3-1/TRBV3-2	many	-	TRBJ1-5	CASSPRTDQPQHF	TGTGCCAGCAGCCCACGGACAGATCAGCCCCAGCATTTT
TRBV10-3	-	TRBD2	TRBJ2-1	CAISERAIAGANNEQFF	TGTGCCATCAGTGAGCGAGCGATAGCGGGAGCGAACAATGAGCAGTTCTTC
TRBV28	-	-	TRBJ2-7	CASSRDIYEQYF	TGTGCCAGCAGTCGGGACATCTACGAGCAGTACTTC
TRBV19	-	TRBD1	TRBJ1-1	CASRETGGLGEAFF	TGTGCCAGTAGGGAGACAGGGGGGCTTGGTGAAGCTTTCTTT
TRBV2	-	TRBD2	TRBJ2-5	CASKAGAQRETQYF	TGTGCCAGCAAGGCGGGAGCGCAACGCGAGACCCAGTACTTC
TRBV11-1	-	-	TRBJ1-4	CASSLRQASANEKLFF	TGTGCCAGCAGCTTACGACAGGCGTCGGCTAATGAAAAACTGTTTTTT
TRBV27	-	-	TRBJ1-2	CASSREGYYGYTF	TGTGCCAGCAGTAGGGAGGGCTACTATGGCTACACCTTC
TRBV6-6	-	-	TRBJ1-2	CASSLGAGYTF	TGTGCCAGCAGTTTAGGGGCTGGCTACACCTTC
TRBV5-1	-	-	TRBJ2-3	CASSTGRGGVDTQYF	TGCGCCAGCAGCACGGGCCGCGGAGGGGTAGATACGCAGTATTTT
TRBV5-1	-	-	TRBJ1-2	CASSLGSGGMGYTF	TGCGCCAGCAGCTTGGGTTCGGGGGGCATGGGCTACACCTTC
TRBV21-1	-	-	TRBJ2-7	CASSTRGGVGYEQYF	TGTGCCAGCAGCACGCGAGGAGGGGTGGGCTACGAGCAGTACTTC
TRBV27	-	-	TRBJ2-7	CASSFGTSFAEQYF	TGTGCCAGCAGTTTCGGGACAAGCTTTGCCGAGCAGTACTTC
TRBV9	-	TRBD2	TRBJ2-2	CASSVGLADTGELFF	TGTGCCAGCAGCGTAGGACTAGCGGACACCGGGGAGCTGTTTTTT
TRBV19	-	-	TRBJ2-3	CASSIGGGSTDTQYF	TGTGCCAGTAGTATCGGTGGCGGTAGCACAGATACGCAGTATTTT
TRBV6-5	-	TRBD1	TRBJ2-7	CASTSGQGVSYEQYF	TGTGCCAGCACCTCCGGACAGGGGGTATCCTACGAGCAGTACTTC
TRBV6-4	-	TRBD1	TRBJ2-1	CASSGDYRGEQFF	TGTGCCAGCAGTGGTGACTACAGGGGCGAGCAGTTCTTC
TRBV5-1	-	-	TRBJ1-6	CASSLSYPTGAARSPLHF	TGCGCCAGCAGCTTGAGTTACCCGACAGGAGCGGCCAGGTCACCCCTCCACTTT
TRBV29-1	-	TRBD1	TRBJ1-1	CSVEKGQLNEAFF	TGCAGCGTTGAGAAGGGACAGCTCAACGAAGCTTTCTTT
TRBV30	-	TRBD1	TRBJ2-6	CAWSTFYRGLSGANVLTF	TGTGCCTGGAGTACTTTTTACAGGGGGCTCTCTGGGGCCAACGTCCTGACTTTC
TRBV20-1	-	TRBD2	TRBJ2-1	CSASSLAGAGEQFF	TGCAGTGCTAGTAGTCTAGCGGGAGCAGGAGAGCAGTTCTTC
TRBV11-2	-	-	TRBJ2-3	CASSFRVAGPSTDTQYF	TGTGCCAGCAGCTTTAGGGTGGCGGGACCTAGCACAGATACGCAGTATTTT